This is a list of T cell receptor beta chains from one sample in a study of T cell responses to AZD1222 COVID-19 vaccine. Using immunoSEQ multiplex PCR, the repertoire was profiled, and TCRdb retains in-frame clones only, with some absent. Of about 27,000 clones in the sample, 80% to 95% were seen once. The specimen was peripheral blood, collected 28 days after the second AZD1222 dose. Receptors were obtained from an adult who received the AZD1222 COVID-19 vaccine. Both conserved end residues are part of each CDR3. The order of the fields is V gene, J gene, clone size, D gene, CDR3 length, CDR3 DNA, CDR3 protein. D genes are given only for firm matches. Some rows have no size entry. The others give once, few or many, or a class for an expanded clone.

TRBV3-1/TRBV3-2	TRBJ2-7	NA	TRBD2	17	TGTGCCAGCAGCGATCTACTAGCGGGAGGCCCTCCATACGAGCAGTACTTC	CASSDLLAGGPPYEQYF
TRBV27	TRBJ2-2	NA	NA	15	TGTGCCAGCAGTTCATGGACTCAGAACACCGGGGAGCTGTTTTTT	CASSSWTQNTGELFF
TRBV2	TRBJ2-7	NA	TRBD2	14	TGTGCCAGCAGCGGACTAGCGGGAGCCTACGAGCAGTACTTC	CASSGLAGAYEQYF
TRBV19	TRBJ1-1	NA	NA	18	TGTGCCAGTAGTCCTTCTTCAGGTTCCACCAGTCCTAACACTGAAGCTTTCTTT	CASSPSSGSTSPNTEAFF
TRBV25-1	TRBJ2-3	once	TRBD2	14	TGTGCCAGCGGGTCACTAGCGGGAGATGATACGCAGTATTTT	CASGSLAGDDTQYF
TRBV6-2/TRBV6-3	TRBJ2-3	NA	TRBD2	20	TGTGCCAGCAGTTACTCCCCGCGGGAGTCGGAGGTAACGCGCACAGATACGCAGTATTTT	CASSYSPRESEVTRTDTQYF
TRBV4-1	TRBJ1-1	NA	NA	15	TGCGCCAGCAGCCAAGATCACAACAGTGGGACTGAAGCTTTCTTT	CASSQDHNSGTEAFF
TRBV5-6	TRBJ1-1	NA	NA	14	TGTGCCAGCAGCTTGAGGGGAGTGAGGACTGAAGCTTTCTTT	CASSLRGVRTEAFF
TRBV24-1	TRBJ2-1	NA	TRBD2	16	TGTGCCACCAGTGATCTGAGAGCGGGAGGGAATAATGAGCAGTTCTTC	CATSDLRAGGNNEQFF
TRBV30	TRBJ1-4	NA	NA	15	TGTGCCTGGAGGGACCGCCGCGCAACTAATGAAAAACTGTTTTTT	CAWRDRRATNEKLFF
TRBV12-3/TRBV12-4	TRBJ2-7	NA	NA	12	TGTGCCAGCAGTTTATGGGGGAACGAGCAGTACTTC	CASSLWGNEQYF
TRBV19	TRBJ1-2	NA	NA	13	TGTGCCAGTAGTATAGGGGACACCTATGGCTACACCTTC	CASSIGDTYGYTF
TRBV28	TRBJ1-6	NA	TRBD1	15	TGTGCCAGCAGTTTCAGACAGGGAGCTAATTCACCCCTCCACTTT	CASSFRQGANSPLHF
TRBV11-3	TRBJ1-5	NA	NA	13	TGTGCCAGCAGCCCGACTGGGAATCAGCCCCAGCATTTT	CASSPTGNQPQHF
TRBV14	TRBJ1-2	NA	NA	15	TGTGCCAGCAGCCAAACGGAGATGATTAACTATGGCTACACCTTC	CASSQTEMINYGYTF
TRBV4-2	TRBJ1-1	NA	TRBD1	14	TGTGCCAGCAGCGATGAACAGGGGCCGGCTGAAGCTTTCTTT	CASSDEQGPAEAFF
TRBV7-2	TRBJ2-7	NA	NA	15	TGTGCCAGCAGTTTTCAGGGGTTAGCCTCCTACGAGCAGTACTTC	CASSFQGLASYEQYF
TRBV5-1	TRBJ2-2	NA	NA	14	TGCGCCAGCAGCTTCCAGGGGAACACCGGGGAGCTGTTTTTT	CASSFQGNTGELFF
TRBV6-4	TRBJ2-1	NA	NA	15	TGTGCCAGCAGTGACTCAGCGGGCGCCTCTAATGAGCAGTTCTTC	CASSDSAGASNEQFF
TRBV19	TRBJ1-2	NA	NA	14	TGTGCCAGTAGTGTCACCCCGGTCGGGGTCGGCTACACCTTC	CASSVTPVGVGYTF
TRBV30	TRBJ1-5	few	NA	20	TGTGCCTGGAGTGTACTTCGCCGGGCCAGGAAACCTCATAGCAATCAGCCCCAGCATTTT	CAWSVLRRARKPHSNQPQHF
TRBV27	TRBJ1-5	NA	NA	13	TGTGCCAGCAGTCAGGCGAGGGGCCAGCCCCAGCATTTT	CASSQARGQPQHF
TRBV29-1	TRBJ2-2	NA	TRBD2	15	TGCAGCGTTGAAGTAGCGGGAGTAAAAACCGGGGAGCTGTTTTTT	CSVEVAGVKTGELFF
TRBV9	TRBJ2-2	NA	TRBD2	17	TGTGCCAGCAGCGTAGGACTAGCGGGAGTAGGTGGCGGGGAGCTGTTTTTT	CASSVGLAGVGGGELFF
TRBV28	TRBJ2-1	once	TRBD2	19	TGTGCCAGCAGTTTCGAGGCACAAGTTTCGGGACTAGACCTCGATGAGCAGTTCTTC	CASSFEAQVSGLDLDEQFF
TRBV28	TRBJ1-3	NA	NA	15	TGTGCCAGCAGTTTACTCCGGATAAATGGAAACACCATATATTTT	CASSLLRINGNTIYF
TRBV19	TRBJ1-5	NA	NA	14	TGTGCCAGTACCCCGGACAGAAACAATCAGCCCCAGCATTTT	CASTPDRNNQPQHF
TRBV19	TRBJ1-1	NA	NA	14	TGTGCCAGTAGTTGGGCCGAGAAGCGGACTGAAGCTTTCTTT	CASSWAEKRTEAFF
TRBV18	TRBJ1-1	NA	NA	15	TGTGCCAGCTCACAATTTAAGGGTGTGAACACTGAAGCTTTCTTT	CASSQFKGVNTEAFF
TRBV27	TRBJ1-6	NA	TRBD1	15	TGTGCCTCCCGAGGGGGGACAGTCGTTAATTCACCCCTCCACTTT	CASRGGTVVNSPLHF
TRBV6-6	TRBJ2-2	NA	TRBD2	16	TGTGCCAGCAGTTGGGAACAAGCGGGAACCACCGGGGAGCTGTTTTTT	CASSWEQAGTTGELFF
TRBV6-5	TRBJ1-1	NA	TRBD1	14	TGTGCCAGCAGTTCTCTCGACAGGGGAGCTGAAGCTTTCTTT	CASSSLDRGAEAFF
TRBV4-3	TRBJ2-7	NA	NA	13	TGCGCCAGCAGCCAAGATCTCAGGCCCGAGCAGTACTTC	CASSQDLRPEQYF
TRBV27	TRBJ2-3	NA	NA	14	TGTGCCAGCAGTCCTGGGACGGGCACAGATACGCAGTATTTT	CASSPGTGTDTQYF
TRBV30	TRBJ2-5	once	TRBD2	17	TGTGCCTGGGGTCCCGGGAGGGCCAAGCGGGAGAGGGAGACCCAGTACTTC	CAWGPGRAKRERETQYF
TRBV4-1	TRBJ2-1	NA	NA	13	TGCGCCAGCAGCCATCCTTTAAGGGGTGAGCAGTTCTTC	CASSHPLRGEQFF
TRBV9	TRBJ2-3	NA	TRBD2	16	TGTGCCAGCAGCCCCCCGTCCGGGGAGGGGTCCGATACGCAGTATTTT	CASSPPSGEGSDTQYF
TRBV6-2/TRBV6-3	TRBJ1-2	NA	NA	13	TGTGCCAGCAGTTACGGGGGAAACTATGGCTACACCTTC	CASSYGGNYGYTF
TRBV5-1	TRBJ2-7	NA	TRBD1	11	TGCGCCAGCAGCTTCCCGGGACAGACAGCCTTC	CASSFPGQTAF
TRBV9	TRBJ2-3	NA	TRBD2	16	TGTGCCAGCAGCATCCTAGCGGGAGGCGGGACAGATACGCAGTATTTT	CASSILAGGGTDTQYF